The 6 T cell receptor beta chains below were found in one sample sequenced in a study of CD8 T cells in Susac syndrome. RNA totalling about 0.5 to 1 ug underwent reverse transcription with random hexamers. Via MiXCR, TCRdb re-called the immunoSEQ multiplex PCR reads, giving one row per CDR3 protein. The sample has under 250,000 distinct CDR3 sequences; around 93% are singletons. Sequenced sample: CD4+ T cells from PBMCs. Receptors originate from a human donor with multiple sclerosis.

V usage is TRBV20-1 and J usage is TRBJ2-1; TRBD2 aligns across 13 bases. Germline trimming cut 3 bases from V and 5 bases from J; bases unmatched to any gene: 7. Germline V gene data show CDR1 as DFQATT and CDR2 as SNEGSKA (reference sequence). CDR3 size: 16 residues. In DNA form, the CDR3 reads TGCAGTGCTAGGGGGGGACTAGCGGGAAACAACAATGAGCAGTTCTTC. Its translation is CSARGGLAGNNNEQFF.

The rearrangement joins TRBV7-2 to TRBJ2-2, with 7 bases identical to TRBD1. CDR1 is SGHTA, CDR2 FQGNSA, per germline. J was trimmed by 7 bases and V by 6 bases; bases with no gene match: 2. This CDR3 is 12 amino acids long. The CDR3 region is CASRGGGGELFF. CDR3 nucleotide sequence: TGTGCCAGCAGAGGGGGCGGCGGGGAGCTGTTTTTT.

V and J are TRBV7-6 and TRBJ1-1; tentative D call: TRBD1 (5 bases). Germline V lookup: CDR1 SGHVS, CDR2 FNYEAQ. There are 15 residues in the CDR3. V was cut by 5 bases and J by 6 bases, with 19 bases left in between. The CDR3 is CASSLMRGRVAEAFF. The CDR3, as DNA: TGTGCCAGCAGCCTAATGAGGGGAAGGGTAGCTGAAGCTTTCTTT.

The V call is TRBV9, the J call TRBJ2-5; 7 bases agree with TRBD1. In germline, CDR1 is SGDLS, CDR2 YYNGEE. The CDR3 is 15 amino acids. After removal of 1 base from V and 2 bases from J, the junction contained 5 bases not matched to a gene. The CDR3 DNA reads TGTGCCAGCAGCGTACTGCCGACAGGGCAAGAGACCCAGTACTTC. Translated, it gives CASSVLPTGQETQYF.

The CDR3 is CASSPRRGQTGGELFF. In DNA, the CDR3 is TGTGCCAGCAGCCCAAGGAGGGGCCAAACAGGAGGGGAGCTGTTTTTT. The chain recombines TRBV2 with TRBJ2-2; D is possibly TRBD2 (6 bases). Germline V CDR1 and CDR2: SNHLY, FYNNEI. Trimming left V 6 bases short and J 8 bases short, with 22 bases between. This CDR3 is built from 16 residues.

The chain uses TRBV28 and TRBJ1-2, with 7 bases matching TRBD1. After removal of 8 bases from V and 7 bases from J, the junction contained 13 bases not matched to a gene. The CDR3 contains 14 residues. The germline CDR1 and CDR2 sequences are MDHEN and SYDVKM. CDR3 DNA sequence: TGTGCCAGCTCCCTACTACAGGGGTCAGGTGGCTACACCTTC. As protein: CASSLLQGSGGYTF.